The source of this T cell receptor (beta chain) is a study of T cells of healthy individuals. Each CDR3 protein gets one entry after TCRdb re-called the 5' RACE reads with MiXCR. The table lists around 100,000 distinct CDR3 sequences, approximately 18% of them singletons. CDR1 and CDR2 from the germline V gene are SEHNR and FQNEAQ (reference sequence). Trimming stripped 1 base from V and 7 bases from J, with 19 bases between. This CDR3 is built from 16 residues. The chain carries TRBV7-9 and TRBJ1-2; D unclear. This receptor was taken from a human donor in good health. The CDR3 region is CASSLGVGSARAGYTF. CDR3 DNA sequence: TGTGCCAGCAGCTTAGGTGTAGGGTCGGCTCGGGCTGGCTACACCTTC.